This T cell receptor (beta chain) was identified during a study of molecular identifiers for immune sequencing clone quantification. Germline V gene lookup returns CDR1 SGHRS and CDR2 YFSETQ. The CDR3 runs 15 residues. The V gene lost 2 bases and the J gene lost 0 bases, with 12 bases spanning the gap. This clonotype has ten or more counts. TCRdb analysed the PCR reads with MiXCR anew, one entry per CDR3 protein. The sample has some 88,000 distinct CDR3 sequences; 21% are singletons. Sorting defined naive CD8 T cells as CD8+CD4-CCR7+CD45RA+. This chain connects TRBV5-1 to TRBJ2-7, with D uncertain. The TCR sequence derives from a human donor in good health. Some libraries in this study had Jurkat cell RNA spiked in. The sequencing sample was made of naive CD8+ T cells from blood, with Jurkat cell RNA spiked in. Subset reported: FACS-sorted CD8+CD4-CCR7+CD45RA+ naive T cells. The CDR3 bases are TGCGCCAGCAGCTTCTTCCCTGAATCCTCCTACGAGCAGTACTTC. Encoded protein: CASSFFPESSYEQYF.